The 16 T cell receptor beta chains below come from one sample, sequenced in a study of metastatic and nonmetastatic thyroid tumors. Nobody among the patients had been given any treatment before thyroid surgery. TCRdb ran MiXCR on the PCR reads. The sample contains around 30,000 clones, over 15% of which appear only once. Material: blood. All receptors come from a female donor with papillary thyroid cancer or a benign thyroid nodule (not recorded which). Some clones in this sample may be carry-over from other donors' samples.

The V and J genes are TRBV5-1 and TRBJ2-3, with D perhaps matching TRBD1 or TRBD2 (6 bases each). The CDR3 covers 16 residues. The ends were cut back, 0 bases at V and 4 bases at J, with 15 bases in the middle. The germline V gene encodes CDR1 SGHRS and CDR2 YFSETQ. Here the CDR3 reads CASSLAGRGQADTQYF. As DNA, the CDR3 is TGCGCCAGCAGCTTGGCAGGTCGGGGGCAGGCAGATACGCAGTATTTT.

This clone was observed at least ten times. The genes are TRBV19 and TRBJ1-5; D unclear. Germline V CDR1 and CDR2: LNHDA, SQIVND (reference sequence). The V end lost 7 bases, the J end lost 0 bases, and 7 bases lay between the germline ends. The CDR3 spans 13 residues. CDR3 sequence: CASNGFSNQPQHF. The CDR3 coding sequence is TGTGCCAGTAACGGTTTTAGCAATCAGCCCCAGCATTTT.

This clone was counted at least ten times. The chain employs TRBV12-3 or TRBV12-4 and TRBJ2-4, with TRBD2 as a possible D gene (5 bases). V lost 5 bases and J 7 bases, leaving 12 bases between the germline ends. This CDR3 is 13 amino acids long. The CDR3 region is CASSLSPGNIQYF. The CDR3 DNA is TGTGCCAGCAGTCTATCCCCGGGGAACATTCAGTACTTC.

At least ten counts were recorded for this clone. This chain links TRBV2 with TRBJ2-1, with D possibly being TRBD2 (5 bases). From germline, CDR1 is SNHLY and CDR2 FYNNEI. This CDR3 contains 12 residues. V shed 7 bases and J shed 7 bases, with 11 bases lying between them. CDR3 in amino acids: CASNNIANEQFF. CDR3 bases: TGTGCCAGCAATAATATAGCGAATGAGCAGTTCTTC.

This clone was detected many times. This sequence joins TRBV27 and TRBJ2-1, with D unresolved. Per the germline V gene, CDR1 is MNHEY and CDR2 is SMNVEV (reference sequence). V lost 3 bases to trimming and J lost 0 bases, with 9 bases between them. The CDR3 has 15 amino acids. The CDR3 bases are TGTGCCAGCAGTTTCATGCGGAGCTCCTACAATGAGCAGTTCTTC. This translates into CASSFMRSSYNEQFF.

There are many counts of this clone. The rearrangement links TRBV5-4 to TRBJ2-1; 8 bases fit TRBD1. This CDR3 has 15 amino acids. CDR1 and CDR2 (germline): SGHNT, YYREEE (reference sequence). The V gene end was trimmed by 3 bases and the J gene end by 3 bases; junction bases not matched to a gene: 5. The CDR3 loop is CASSYLGTGYNEQFF. CDR3 nucleotides: TGTGCCAGCAGCTACCTCGGGACAGGCTACAATGAGCAGTTCTTC.

This clone was detected once. This sequence joins TRBV5-1 and TRBJ1-1; D possibly corresponds to TRBD1 (5 bases). Germline CDR1 is SGHRS and CDR2 is YFSETQ. The CDR3 spans 16 residues. Trimming pared 1 base from V and 0 bases from J, leaving 13 bases between. The CDR3 DNA reads as TGCGCCAGCAGCTTGACTGGGGCCGCGGTGAACACTGAAGCTTTCTTT. Residues: CASSLTGAAVNTEAFF.

This clone has at least ten counts. V gene TRBV5-4 combines with J gene TRBJ1-5; the D is unclear. The CDR3 is made up of 14 amino acids. Germline V gene sequence: CDR1 SGHNT, CDR2 YYREEE (reference sequence). Deletions cut 0 bases from V and 3 bases from J, with 7 bases between. CDR3 bases: TGTGCCAGCAGCTTGGGGGGAGCCAATCAGCCCCAGCATTTT. It is translated as CASSLGGANQPQHF.

This clone was seen more than once but under ten times. The chain recombines TRBV6-1 with TRBJ2-7, with 7 bases aligning to TRBD1. Germline CDR1 MNHNS, CDR2 SASEGT. There are 15 residues in the CDR3. J was trimmed by 2 bases and V by 10 bases; bases with no gene match: 14. The chain's CDR3 is CAIIAPGQPTYEQYF. CDR3 in DNA: TGTGCCATCATTGCCCCGGGACAGCCTACCTACGAGCAGTACTTC.

This chain uses TRBV5-1 with TRBJ2-6; tentative D call: TRBD1 (6 bases). The V gene's germline CDR1 is SGHRS and CDR2 YFSETQ. The CDR3 runs 14 residues. Trimming took 7 bases from V and 0 from J, leaving 8 bases between them. CDR3 region: CASGDTSGANVLTF. CDR3 coding DNA: TGCGCCAGCGGGGACACCTCTGGGGCCAACGTCCTGACTTTC.

This clone was seen at least ten times. The J gene is TRBJ1-2, the V gene TRBV29-1; D gene unclear. The germline V gene has CDR1 SQVTM and CDR2 ANQGSEA. The CDR3 is made up of 12 amino acids. Trimming took off 7 bases at V and 2 bases at J, with 11 bases between the two ends. The chain's CDR3 is CSALRQNYGYTF. CDR3 in DNA: TGCAGCGCGCTACGGCAGAACTATGGCTACACCTTC. The entire variable domain, with the rest obtained from reference TRBV29-1 and TRBJ1-2, is as follows: SAVISQKPSRDICQRGTSLTIQCQVDSQVTMMFWYRQQPGQSLTLIATANQGSEATYESGFVIDKFPISRPNLTFSTLTVSNMSPEDSSIYLCSALRQNYGYTFGSGTRLTVV.

This clone occurred a few times. The gene calls are TRBV6-1 and TRBJ2-1; possible D gene TRBD1, 6 bases. Germline loops: CDR1 MNHNS, CDR2 SASEGT. The ends were cut back, 8 bases at V and 3 bases at J, with 8 bases in the middle. The CDR3 runs to 12 residues. CDR3 nucleotides: TGTGCCAGCCCGGACAGCTACAATGAGCAGTTCTTC. It encodes CASPDSYNEQFF.

This clone was seen many times. V usage is TRBV20-1 and J usage is TRBJ2-5; D is unclear. Germline CDR1 reads DFQATT; CDR2 reads SNEGSKA (reference sequence). The germline V and J ends were trimmed by 0 bases and 5 bases, with 10 bases remaining between them. This CDR3 region has 13 residues. CDR3 sequence (DNA): TGCAGTGCTAGAGATCGGTTAATGGAGACCCAGTACTTC. It yields the protein CSARDRLMETQYF.

The J gene is TRBJ2-3, the V gene TRBV6-1; 16 positions match TRBD2. Per germline, CDR1 MNHNS and CDR2 SASEGT. The CDR3 is made up of 16 amino acids. Trimming removed 10 bases from V and 3 bases from J; junction bases left unmatched: 7. CDR3 coding DNA: TGTGCCACTGGGACTAGCGGGAGGGCGGGGACAGATACGCAGTATTTT. Its protein product is CATGTSGRAGTDTQYF.

This clone was seen many times. The chain recombines TRBV7-2 with TRBJ2-7; TRBD1 agrees at 8 bases. The length of the CDR3 is 14 residues. The germline V gene has CDR1 SGHTA and CDR2 FQGNSA. V lost 4 bases and J lost 2; bases outside the gene matches: 4. CDR3 in amino acids: CASSWKTGAYEQYF. In DNA form, the CDR3 reads TGTGCCAGCAGCTGGAAGACAGGGGCCTACGAGCAGTACTTC.

This clone showed up many times. The CDR3 spells CASSLKGGTKSYEQYF. The CDR3 nucleotides read TGCGCCAGCAGCCTGAAGGGGGGGACCAAGTCCTACGAGCAGTACTTC. V gene TRBV5-1 combines with J gene TRBJ2-7; D is possibly TRBD2 (7 bases). The CDR3 spans 16 residues. Germline V lookup: CDR1 SGHRS, CDR2 YFSETQ. Trimming took 4 bases from V and 1 from J, leaving 18 bases between them.